This TCR beta chain was sequenced in a study of control samples from healthy donors and cancer patients. TCRdb's copy holds only in-frame clones and misses some; the assay was immunoSEQ multiplex PCR. The sample includes over 150,000 clones, 94% of them seen just once. This CDR3 region has 13 residues. Per germline, CDR1 MNHEY and CDR2 SMNVEV (reference sequence). Trimming took off 5 bases at V and 7 bases at J, with 14 bases between the two ends. The chain is built from TRBV27 and TRBJ1-1; no firm D call. Sequencing was done on a sample of PBMCs. The sequence derives from a man aged 55 to 70 with colorectal cancer. Here the CDR3 DNA reads TGTGCCAGCAGTCGAAAGGTAGGAGTTGAAGCTTTCTTT. Protein product: CASSRKVGVEAFF.